The rows below give T cell receptor beta chains drawn from one sample of a study of blood T cell repertoires in COVID-19. Method: immunoSEQ multiplex PCR; TCRdb's copy keeps in-frame clones and lacks some. The repertoire holds around 110,000 clones, around 78% seen once, with roughly 2.4% in the top ten. Sequenced: peripheral blood. The receptors were gathered from a man aged 25-40 years with acute or convalescent COVID-19. CDR3s include the opening cysteine and the closing phenylalanine or tryptophan. A D gene is named only where the DNA matches it firmly. Some rows have no size entry. The others give once, few or many, or a class for an expanded clone.

CDR3 DNA: TGTGCCAGCAGTTTAATCAGGGACACTGAAGCTTTCTTT
CDR3 protein: CASSLIRDTEAFF
D gene: -
J gene: TRBJ1-1
V gene: TRBV12-3/TRBV12-4
clone size: few

CDR3 DNA: TGTGCCAGCAGCCAAGATCGGGGGGCCTACGAGCAGTACTTC
CDR3 protein: CASSQDRGAYEQYF
D gene: TRBD2
J gene: TRBJ2-7
V gene: TRBV4-2
clone size: -

CDR3 DNA: TGTGCCAGCAGCTCGACTAGCGGTCCCACCGGGGAGCTGTTTTTT
CDR3 protein: CASSSTSGPTGELFF
D gene: TRBD2
J gene: TRBJ2-2
V gene: TRBV6-5
clone size: -

CDR3 DNA: TGTGCCAGCAGTTCTTGGCGCCTACAGGGCGTAGATTCACCCCTCCACTTT
CDR3 protein: CASSSWRLQGVDSPLHF
D gene: -
J gene: TRBJ1-6
V gene: TRBV27
clone size: few

CDR3 DNA: TGCGCCAGCAGCCAAGGGAGCGGGGGCCCTGGGGCCAACGTCCTGACTTTC
CDR3 protein: CASSQGSGGPGANVLTF
D gene: TRBD2
J gene: TRBJ2-6
V gene: TRBV4-3
clone size: -

CDR3 DNA: TGTGCCAGCAGCGGGCTAGAGAACATTCAGTACTTC
CDR3 protein: CASSGLENIQYF
D gene: -
J gene: TRBJ2-4
V gene: TRBV9
clone size: -

CDR3 DNA: TGTGCCAGCAGCCAAGATCACTGGGGGGACCAGTACTTC
CDR3 protein: CASSQDHWGDQYF
D gene: -
J gene: TRBJ2-5
V gene: TRBV3-1/TRBV3-2
clone size: -

CDR3 DNA: TGTGCCAGCAGCTTTTTAGCGGGAGGGGACAATGAGCAGTTCTTC
CDR3 protein: CASSFLAGGDNEQFF
D gene: TRBD2
J gene: TRBJ2-1
V gene: TRBV13
clone size: -

CDR3 DNA: TGCGCCAGCAGCCAAGACCACAGTAGGGTGGGAGGAGATACGCAGTATTTT
CDR3 protein: CASSQDHSRVGGDTQYF
D gene: -
J gene: TRBJ2-3
V gene: TRBV4-1
clone size: -

CDR3 DNA: TGTGCCAGCAGCACCCCTCTAGCGGGGATAGTTACGCAGTATTTT
CDR3 protein: CASSTPLAGIVTQYF
D gene: TRBD2
J gene: TRBJ2-3
V gene: TRBV27
clone size: -

CDR3 DNA: TGTGCCAGCAGCGCAGCGCGCAGCTCCTACAATGAGCAGTTCTTC
CDR3 protein: CASSAARSSYNEQFF
D gene: -
J gene: TRBJ2-1
V gene: TRBV9
clone size: -

CDR3 DNA: TGTGCCAGCAGCCCTGGTCTGGGACTCGGCTACACCTTC
CDR3 protein: CASSPGLGLGYTF
D gene: -
J gene: TRBJ1-2
V gene: TRBV7-3
clone size: -

CDR3 DNA: TGTGCCACCAGCAGCACTAGCGACTACAATGAGCAGTTCTTC
CDR3 protein: CATSSTSDYNEQFF
D gene: TRBD2
J gene: TRBJ2-1
V gene: TRBV15
clone size: -

CDR3 DNA: TGTGCCAGCAGTCGAACGCCGGGACAGGAAGGCTACACCTTC
CDR3 protein: CASSRTPGQEGYTF
D gene: TRBD1
J gene: TRBJ1-2
V gene: TRBV6-5
clone size: -

CDR3 DNA: TGTGCCAGCAGCCAAGATCTGACAGGCATGAACACTGAAGCTTTCTTT
CDR3 protein: CASSQDLTGMNTEAFF
D gene: -
J gene: TRBJ1-1
V gene: TRBV4-2
clone size: -

CDR3 DNA: TGTGCCAGCAGCCTCCCGGACAGGGTGGATAGGAATGGCTACACCTTC
CDR3 protein: CASSLPDRVDRNGYTF
D gene: TRBD1
J gene: TRBJ1-2
V gene: TRBV28
clone size: -

CDR3 DNA: TGTGCCATCAGTGACCCACTAGCGGGGGCCTACGAGCAGTACTTC
CDR3 protein: CAISDPLAGAYEQYF
D gene: TRBD2
J gene: TRBJ2-7
V gene: TRBV10-3
clone size: -

CDR3 DNA: TGCGCCAGCAGCTTGGACTCCTCGAACACTGAAGCTTTCTTT
CDR3 protein: CASSLDSSNTEAFF
D gene: -
J gene: TRBJ1-1
V gene: TRBV5-1
clone size: -

CDR3 DNA: TGTGCCTGGAGTTTTGGAGGGAATAGCAATCAGCCCCAGCATTTT
CDR3 protein: CAWSFGGNSNQPQHF
D gene: -
J gene: TRBJ1-5
V gene: TRBV30
clone size: -

CDR3 DNA: TGTGCCAGCAGCCCACGAGGGATTCAAGAGACCCAGTACTTC
CDR3 protein: CASSPRGIQETQYF
D gene: -
J gene: TRBJ2-5
V gene: TRBV7-2
clone size: -

CDR3 DNA: TGCGCCAGCAGCCAAGATAGCGGTGCCCTCTACGAGCAGTACTTC
CDR3 protein: CASSQDSGALYEQYF
D gene: -
J gene: TRBJ2-7
V gene: TRBV4-1
clone size: -

CDR3 DNA: TGTGCCAGCAGTGGTGGGGCGGCCAAAAACATTCAGTACTTC
CDR3 protein: CASSGGAAKNIQYF
D gene: -
J gene: TRBJ2-4
V gene: TRBV2
clone size: -

CDR3 DNA: TGTGCCAGCAGGGCGTCTAGCGGGGGTTACAATGAGCAGTTCTTC
CDR3 protein: CASRASSGGYNEQFF
D gene: TRBD2
J gene: TRBJ2-1
V gene: TRBV6-1
clone size: -

CDR3 DNA: TGTGCCAGCAGTTACTCGCCGGGACAGGGGTGGAATGAGCAGTTCTTC
CDR3 protein: CASSYSPGQGWNEQFF
D gene: TRBD1
J gene: TRBJ2-1
V gene: TRBV6-5
clone size: -

CDR3 DNA: TGCGCCACCTCACCTGGAGTGGGGGCGTATGGCTACACCTTC
CDR3 protein: CATSPGVGAYGYTF
D gene: -
J gene: TRBJ1-2
V gene: TRBV5-1
clone size: once

CDR3 DNA: TGTGCCAGCAGTTTTACCGGGGATCAGGCCCAGCATTTT
CDR3 protein: CASSFTGDQAQHF
D gene: -
J gene: TRBJ1-5
V gene: TRBV12-3/TRBV12-4
clone size: -

CDR3 DNA: TGTGCCATCAGCAAGACAGGGGGCGATCAGCCCCAGCATTTT
CDR3 protein: CAISKTGGDQPQHF
D gene: TRBD1
J gene: TRBJ1-5
V gene: TRBV10-3
clone size: -

CDR3 DNA: TGTGCCAGCAGCCTTTATGACAGTCCCGAGGTTGGGACCCAGTACTTC
CDR3 protein: CASSLYDSPEVGTQYF
D gene: -
J gene: TRBJ2-5
V gene: TRBV5-5
clone size: -

CDR3 DNA: TGTGCCAGCACCATGAACACTGAAGCTTTCTTT
CDR3 protein: CASTMNTEAFF
D gene: -
J gene: TRBJ1-1
V gene: TRBV25-1
clone size: -

CDR3 DNA: TGCAGTGCTAGTTCCGGGACAGCATTCGATTCACCCCTCCACTTT
CDR3 protein: CSASSGTAFDSPLHF
D gene: TRBD1
J gene: TRBJ1-6
V gene: TRBV20-1
clone size: once

CDR3 DNA: TGCGCCAGCAGCTTAACATTTACACAGGGGAACTATGGCTACACCTTC
CDR3 protein: CASSLTFTQGNYGYTF
D gene: TRBD1
J gene: TRBJ1-2
V gene: TRBV5-1
clone size: -

CDR3 DNA: TGTGCCAGCAGCCAAGAAGATAGCGGGGGGGCCGATGGGTGCGAGCAGTACTTC
CDR3 protein: CASSQEDSGGADGCEQYF
D gene: TRBD2
J gene: TRBJ2-7
V gene: TRBV3-1/TRBV3-2
clone size: -

CDR3 DNA: TGTGCCAGCTCACCACCGCGGGGCGTTGGTGGCTACACCTTC
CDR3 protein: CASSPPRGVGGYTF
D gene: -
J gene: TRBJ1-2
V gene: TRBV18
clone size: once

CDR3 DNA: TGTGCCAGCAGCCCGGGACAGGGAACAGATACGCAGTATTTT
CDR3 protein: CASSPGQGTDTQYF
D gene: TRBD1
J gene: TRBJ2-3
V gene: TRBV7-9
clone size: -

CDR3 DNA: TGTGCCAGCAGCGTAGGGGACAGCTCTGGAAACACCATATATTTT
CDR3 protein: CASSVGDSSGNTIYF
D gene: TRBD1
J gene: TRBJ1-3
V gene: TRBV9
clone size: -

CDR3 DNA: TGTGCCAGCAGCTCTACCGGGACAGGGTTTAATGAGCAGTTCTTC
CDR3 protein: CASSSTGTGFNEQFF
D gene: TRBD1
J gene: TRBJ2-1
V gene: TRBV7-2
clone size: -

CDR3 DNA: TGCGCCAGCAGCCACGACACCTCTGGGGCCAACGTCCTGACTTTC
CDR3 protein: CASSHDTSGANVLTF
D gene: -
J gene: TRBJ2-6
V gene: TRBV4-3
clone size: many

CDR3 DNA: TGTGCCAGCAGCCAAGCTCAACAGGGGGCGCTAGGATATGGCTACACCTTC
CDR3 protein: CASSQAQQGALGYGYTF
D gene: TRBD1
J gene: TRBJ1-2
V gene: TRBV4-2
clone size: -

CDR3 DNA: TGTGCCAGCAGCGAGGGAGGGAATAACGCTGGCTACACCTTC
CDR3 protein: CASSEGGNNAGYTF
D gene: -
J gene: TRBJ1-2
V gene: TRBV6-5
clone size: once

CDR3 DNA: TGTGCCAGCAGTCCTCAGGACAGGGACTACAATGAGCAGTTCTTC
CDR3 protein: CASSPQDRDYNEQFF
D gene: TRBD1
J gene: TRBJ2-1
V gene: TRBV6-5
clone size: -

CDR3 DNA: TGCGCCAGCAGCTTAAACTCAGGGGGAATTGAAGCTTTCTTT
CDR3 protein: CASSLNSGGIEAFF
D gene: TRBD1
J gene: TRBJ1-1
V gene: TRBV5-1
clone size: -

CDR3 DNA: TGTGCCAGCTCAGCCACAGGGAACACTGAAGCTTTCTTT
CDR3 protein: CASSATGNTEAFF
D gene: -
J gene: TRBJ1-1
V gene: TRBV27
clone size: -

CDR3 DNA: TGTGCCAGCAGCACGGGAGGGCCCGGCTACACCTTC
CDR3 protein: CASSTGGPGYTF
D gene: -
J gene: TRBJ1-2
V gene: TRBV6-5
clone size: -

CDR3 DNA: TGTGCCAGCAGTTACTCGGGGCTTACTAACTATGGCTACACCTTC
CDR3 protein: CASSYSGLTNYGYTF
D gene: -
J gene: TRBJ1-2
V gene: TRBV6-5
clone size: -

CDR3 DNA: TGTGCCACCAGTGATTTCAGGCCCCCCAATGAGCAGTTCTTC
CDR3 protein: CATSDFRPPNEQFF
D gene: -
J gene: TRBJ2-1
V gene: TRBV24-1
clone size: -

CDR3 DNA: TGTGCCAGCAGCCTCGGGACTGCCTTCTACGAGCAGTACTTC
CDR3 protein: CASSLGTAFYEQYF
D gene: -
J gene: TRBJ2-7
V gene: TRBV5-4
clone size: -

CDR3 DNA: TGTGCCAGCAGTTTAGTTTCACATCACGGGGGGGGCTACACCTTC
CDR3 protein: CASSLVSHHGGGYTF
D gene: -
J gene: TRBJ1-2
V gene: TRBV27
clone size: -

CDR3 DNA: TGTGCCAGCAGCTTAGGTAGCGGAGACAGCACAGATACGCAGTATTTT
CDR3 protein: CASSLGSGDSTDTQYF
D gene: -
J gene: TRBJ2-3
V gene: TRBV7-6
clone size: -

CDR3 DNA: TGTGCCAGCAGCGCCCAGGGGGTTGGAGGTTCGCAAGAGACCCAGTACTTC
CDR3 protein: CASSAQGVGGSQETQYF
D gene: TRBD1
J gene: TRBJ2-5
V gene: TRBV13
clone size: once

CDR3 DNA: TGCAGCGTTCAACTAGCCAGCTCCTACAATGAGCAGTTCTTC
CDR3 protein: CSVQLASSYNEQFF
D gene: -
J gene: TRBJ2-1
V gene: TRBV29-1
clone size: -

CDR3 DNA: TGTGCCTGGACAACCGAGACAGGCTATGGCTACACCTTC
CDR3 protein: CAWTTETGYGYTF
D gene: -
J gene: TRBJ1-2
V gene: TRBV30
clone size: -

CDR3 DNA: TGTGCCAGCAGCTTAACGGCGGGGGCTTGGGTTGAGCAGTTCTTC
CDR3 protein: CASSLTAGAWVEQFF
D gene: -
J gene: TRBJ2-1
V gene: TRBV7-9
clone size: -

CDR3 DNA: TGTGCCAGCAGCGCGACTCCGGGGGAACACAATGAGCAGTTCTTC
CDR3 protein: CASSATPGEHNEQFF
D gene: -
J gene: TRBJ2-1
V gene: TRBV5-4
clone size: -

CDR3 DNA: TGTGCCAGCAGGGACGGACTAAAAGAGACCCAGTACTTC
CDR3 protein: CASRDGLKETQYF
D gene: -
J gene: TRBJ2-5
V gene: TRBV2
clone size: -

CDR3 DNA: TGTGCCAGCAGCCTGGCGGGTCGGGATCAGCCCCAGCATTTT
CDR3 protein: CASSLAGRDQPQHF
D gene: -
J gene: TRBJ1-5
V gene: TRBV5-4
clone size: -